One sample yielded the 21 T cell receptor beta chains listed below, sequenced in a study of T cell repertoires in cytomegalovirus infection. MiXCR, applied by TCRdb to the reads, yields one record per CDR3 protein. The sample records some 250,000 distinct CDR3 sequences, approximately 9.2% being singletons. The sequencing input was PBMCs. Receptors were obtained from a human donor in good health (CMV status not recorded). Some clones in this sample may be carry-over from other donors' samples.

This clonotype has at least ten counts. This chain uses TRBV7-2 with TRBJ2-1; 9 bases agree with TRBD2. Germline V gene lookup returns CDR1 SGHTA and CDR2 FQGNSA. V was clipped by 5 bases and J by 7 bases; unmatched bases: 12. The CDR3 is 16 amino acids. The CDR3 loop is CASSPQAGGSGNEQFF. The CDR3 DNA reads as TGTGCCAGCAGCCCTCAAGCGGGGGGCTCTGGGAATGAGCAGTTCTTC.

The chain recombines TRBV20-1 with TRBJ1-2; D is unclear. Germline CDR1 reads DFQATT; CDR2 reads SNEGSKA (reference sequence). The V gene lost 2 bases and the J gene lost 8 bases, with 9 bases spanning the gap. CDR3 size: 11 residues. The CDR3 coding sequence is TGCAGTGCTAGATCCGAGGCAGGCTACACCTTC. Amino acid sequence: CSARSEAGYTF.

This clonotype was counted ten times or more. The chain couples TRBV14 to TRBJ2-3, with D perhaps matching TRBD1 (5 bases). V shed 4 bases and J shed 5 bases, with 13 bases lying between them. The CDR3 spans 14 residues. Germline V gives CDR1 SGHDN, CDR2 FVKESK. Here the CDR3 reads CASSRGSRGDTQYF. The CDR3 coding sequence is TGTGCCAGCAGCCGAGGCTCTAGGGGAGATACGCAGTATTTT.

This sequence joins TRBV15 and TRBJ2-2; 8 nucleotides agree with TRBD2. CDR1 and CDR2 (germline): LNHNV, YYDKDF (reference sequence). V dropped 0 bases and J dropped 6; count of bases not matched to a gene: 3. The CDR3 is 15 amino acids. CDR3 nucleotides: TGTGCCACCAGCAGAGAGACAGCGGGAGCCGGGGAGCTGTTTTTT. Residues: CATSRETAGAGELFF.

This clonotype was counted many times. This sequence joins TRBV7-2 and TRBJ1-1; TRBD1 is a possible D gene (6 bases). The CDR3 sequence is 14 residues long. From germline, CDR1 is SGHTA and CDR2 FQGNSA. V gave up 4 bases and J gave up 5 bases, with 14 bases separating them. The CDR3 DNA is TGTGCCAGCAGCTGGGGGGGCGCGGGAACTGAAGCTTTCTTT. Its protein is CASSWGGAGTEAFF.

As for this clonotype: Because the CDR3's place on the DNA is in doubt, the DNA is left out and the CDR3 is given as listed by TCRdb. This rearrangement joins TRBV7-4 to TRBJ1-1. Inclusive of both ends, the CDR3 amounts to 17 amino acids. Germline-derived CDR1 and CDR2 are SGHVT and SQSDAQ. CDR3 sequence reads: CASSRPFGSAMNTEAFF.

The V call is TRBV7-2, the J call TRBJ2-5; D is perhaps TRBD1 (5 bases). CDR3 length equals 13 residues. The germline V and J ends were trimmed by 5 bases and 4 bases, with 11 bases remaining between them. Looked up from germline, CDR1 is SGHTA and CDR2 is FQGNSA. CDR3 protein: CASSGPDIETQYF. CDR3 sequence (DNA): TGTGCCAGCAGCGGACCGGACATAGAGACCCAGTACTTC.

This clonotype has at least ten counts. This sequence joins TRBV4-3 and TRBJ1-2; possibly TRBD1 for D (5 bases). Germline lookup yields CDR1 LGHNA and CDR2 YSLEER. CDR3 length: 15 amino acids. Trimming removed 1 base at V and 2 bases at J, with 11 bases between. CDR3 coding DNA: TGCGCCAGCAGCCAAGTGCAGGGTCCAAACTATGGCTACACCTTC. Translating it yields CASSQVQGPNYGYTF.

Many counts were recorded for this clonotype. The CDR3, as DNA: TGTGCCAGCAGCTTAGGAGCGGGTTCAGGTTCTAAAGAGACCCAGTACTTC. This gives the protein CASSLGAGSGSKETQYF. This chain links TRBV7-2 with TRBJ2-5; TRBD2 is a possible D gene (6 bases). Deletions cut 1 base from V and 3 bases from J, with 18 bases between. Looked up from germline, CDR1 is SGHTA and CDR2 is FQGNSA. This CDR3 has 17 amino acids.

This clonotype was recorded many times. DNA of the CDR3: TGCGCCAGCAGCCAAGAAGGGGGGCAGAACACTGAAGCTTTCTTT. Its translation: CASSQEGGQNTEAFF. The rearrangement links TRBV4-1 to TRBJ1-1; tentatively, D is TRBD1 (6 bases). The V gene's germline CDR1 is MGHRA and CDR2 YSYEKL. The CDR3 extends over 15 amino acids. V lost 0 bases and J lost 1, with 9 bases in between.

The sample holds many counts of this clonotype. V gene TRBV7-2 combines with J gene TRBJ2-5, with D tentatively TRBD1 (5 bases). This CDR3 has 14 amino acids. Trimming removed 5 bases at V and 5 bases at J, with 15 bases between. Germline CDR1 reads SGHTA; CDR2 reads FQGNSA. The CDR3 sequence: CASSQNLGAETQYF. CDR3 in DNA: TGTGCCAGCAGCCAAAACTTAGGGGCGGAGACCCAGTACTTC. The full variable domain, its missing parts supplied by reference TRBV7-2 and TRBJ2-5, is GAGVSQSPSNKVTEKGKDVELRCDPISGHTALYWYRQSLGQGLEFLIYFQGNSAPDKSGLPSDRFSAERTGGSVSTLTIQRTQQEDSAVYLCASSQNLGAETQYFGPGTRLLVL.

In regard to this clonotype: A single base separates this from a much larger clone, so it may be a read error. The chain recombines TRBV12-3 or TRBV12-4 with TRBJ1-1, with a weak D call TRBD1 (6 bases). This CDR3 is built from 15 residues. The V end lost 4 bases, the J end lost 2 bases, and 14 bases lay between the germline ends. CDR3 nucleotide sequence: TGTGCCAGCAGTTCGATCGGACAGCCCAACACTGAAGCTTTCTTT. Translated, it gives CASSSIGQPNTEAFF.

This clonotype was recorded at least ten times. The rearrangement joins TRBV19 to TRBJ2-7; tentatively, D is TRBD1 or TRBD2 (5 bases each). The CDR3 spans 12 residues. With 3 bases removed from V and 9 bases from J, the gap between germline ends came to 12 bases. Germline lookup yields CDR1 LNHDA and CDR2 SQIVND (reference sequence). CDR3 in DNA: TGTGCCAGTAGTATCAGAGGGGATGTGCAGTACTTC. It yields the protein CASSIRGDVQYF. The entire variable domain, with the rest obtained from reference TRBV19 and TRBJ2-7, is as follows: DGGITQSPKYLFRKEGQNVTLSCEQNLNHDAMYWYRQDPGQGLRLIYYSQIVNDFQKGDIAEGYSVSREKKESFPLTVTSAQKNPTAFYLCASSIRGDVQYFGPGTRLTVT.

This clonotype showed up many times. The chain carries TRBV7-7 and TRBJ2-5; D remains ambiguous. Trimming removed 3 bases at V and 5 bases at J, with 10 bases between. Germline assignment: CDR1 SSHAT and CDR2 FNYEAQ (reference sequence). CDR3 length: 13 residues. The CDR3 loop is CASSFLPRETQYF. DNA for the CDR3: TGTGCCAGCAGCTTCCTACCGCGGGAGACCCAGTACTTC. Full variable domain (rest looked up from reference TRBV7-7 and TRBJ2-5): GAGVSQSPRYKVTKRGQDVTLRCDPISSHATLYWYQQALGQGPEFLTYFNYEAQPDKSGLPSDRFSAERPEGSISTLTIQRTEQRDSAMYRCASSFLPRETQYFGPGTRLLVL.

This clonotype has a count of ten or more. V usage is TRBV6-1 and J usage is TRBJ1-1; 8 bases match TRBD1. The CDR3 is 14 residues long. Germline CDR1 and CDR2: MNHNS and SASEGT. V lost 5 bases and J lost 0; bases outside the gene matches: 2. The DNA for the CDR3 is TGTGCCAGCAGTAGACAGGGGATGAACACTGAAGCTTTCTTT. It codes for CASSRQGMNTEAFF.

This clonotype was recorded many times. Written as DNA, the CDR3 is TGTGCCAGCAGCTTAGTCTCAACCAAAGGACAAGAGACCCAGTACTTC. It specifies CASSLVSTKGQETQYF. The rearrangement joins TRBV7-2 to TRBJ2-5; no clear D. This CDR3 has 16 residues. Looked up from germline, CDR1 is SGHTA and CDR2 is FQGNSA. V was trimmed by 1 base and J by 2 bases, leaving 14 bases between them.

This clonotype was seen ten or more times. This chain joins TRBV7-2 and TRBJ1-2; 9 nucleotides align to TRBD1. The junction had 8 bases not matched to a gene; V was cut back by 5 bases and J by 4 bases. Germline assignment: CDR1 SGHTA and CDR2 FQGNSA. This CDR3 has 15 amino acids. CDR3 loop: CASSPGQGILYGYTF. The CDR3 nucleotides read TGTGCCAGCAGCCCGGGACAGGGAATACTCTATGGCTACACCTTC.

This clonotype has a count of ten or more. The V call is TRBV11-2, the J call TRBJ2-5; D is possibly TRBD2 (5 bases). CDR1 is SGHAT, CDR2 FQNNGV, per germline. Trimming removed 1 base at V and 2 bases at J, with 17 bases between. The CDR3 runs 17 residues. CDR3: CASSLAGFERIQETQYF. The CDR3, as DNA: TGTGCCAGCAGCTTAGCTGGTTTTGAGCGGATACAAGAGACCCAGTACTTC. The whole variable domain, filled in from reference TRBV11-2 and TRBJ2-5, reads EAGVAQSPRYKIIEKRQSVAFWCNPISGHATLYWYQQILGQGPKLLIQFQNNGVVDDSQLPKDRFSAERLKGVDSTLKIQPAKLEDSAVYLCASSLAGFERIQETQYFGPGTRLLVL.

Many counts were recorded for this clonotype. The chain combines TRBV7-2 with TRBJ2-2, with D unresolved. V was shortened by 5 bases and J by 6 bases, with 10 bases between the two germline ends. CDR1 and CDR2 (germline): SGHTA, FQGNSA. The CDR3 has 13 amino acids. The CDR3 DNA follows: TGTGCCAGCAGCCCGGTTTACCCCGGGGAGCTGTTTTTT. Protein sequence: CASSPVYPGELFF.

This clonotype was picked up many times. The V and J genes are TRBV7-2 and TRBJ2-7; 9 bases are shared with TRBD2. With V trimmed by 5 bases and J by 3 bases, 8 bases remained unmatched. The CDR3 is 15 amino acids. From germline, CDR1 is SGHTA and CDR2 FQGNSA. This CDR3 is CASSPGASGNYEQYF. In DNA, the CDR3 is TGTGCCAGCAGCCCTGGGGCTAGCGGGAACTACGAGCAGTACTTC.

This clonotype was observed at least ten times. J is TRBJ2-2 and V is TRBV6-6; 9 bases line up with TRBD2. The CDR3 is made up of 16 amino acids. With 0 bases clipped from V and 4 bases from J, the junction kept 3 bases outside the gene matches. Germline V gene sequence: CDR1 MNHNY, CDR2 SVGAGI (reference sequence). CDR3 residues: CASSYSMRGGTGELFF. As DNA, the CDR3 is TGTGCCAGCAGTTACTCGATGCGGGGGGGCACCGGGGAGCTGTTTTTT.